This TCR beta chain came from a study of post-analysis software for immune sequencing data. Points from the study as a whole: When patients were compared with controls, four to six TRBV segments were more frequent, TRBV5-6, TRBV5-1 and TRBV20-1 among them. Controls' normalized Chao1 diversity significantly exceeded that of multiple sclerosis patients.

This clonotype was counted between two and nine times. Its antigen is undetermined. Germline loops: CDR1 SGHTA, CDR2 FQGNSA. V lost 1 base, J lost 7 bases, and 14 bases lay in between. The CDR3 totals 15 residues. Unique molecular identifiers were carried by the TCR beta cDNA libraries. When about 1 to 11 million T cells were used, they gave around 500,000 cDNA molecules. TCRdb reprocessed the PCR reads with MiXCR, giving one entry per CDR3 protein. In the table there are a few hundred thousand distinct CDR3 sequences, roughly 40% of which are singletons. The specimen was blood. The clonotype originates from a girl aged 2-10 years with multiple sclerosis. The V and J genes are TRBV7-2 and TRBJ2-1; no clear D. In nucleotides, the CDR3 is TGTGCCAGCAGCTTAGGCCGGGTACCCCGAAATGAGCAGTTCTTC. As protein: CASSLGRVPRNEQFF.